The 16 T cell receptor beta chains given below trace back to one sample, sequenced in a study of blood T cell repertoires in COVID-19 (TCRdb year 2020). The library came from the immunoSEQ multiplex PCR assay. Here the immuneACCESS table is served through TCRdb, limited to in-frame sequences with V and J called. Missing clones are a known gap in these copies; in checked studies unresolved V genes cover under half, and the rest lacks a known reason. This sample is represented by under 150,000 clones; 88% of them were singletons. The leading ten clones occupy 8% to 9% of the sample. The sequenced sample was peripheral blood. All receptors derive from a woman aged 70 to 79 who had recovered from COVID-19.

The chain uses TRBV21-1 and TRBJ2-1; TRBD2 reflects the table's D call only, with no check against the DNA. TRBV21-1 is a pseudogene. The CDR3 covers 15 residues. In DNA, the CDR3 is TGTGCCAGCACCCCCCTGACCGGGACTAGACACGAGCAGTTCTTC. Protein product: CASTPLTGTRHEQFF.

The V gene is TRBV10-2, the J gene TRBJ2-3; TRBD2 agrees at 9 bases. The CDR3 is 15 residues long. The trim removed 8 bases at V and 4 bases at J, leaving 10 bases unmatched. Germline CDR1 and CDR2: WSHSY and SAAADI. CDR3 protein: CASGSWAGGADTQYF. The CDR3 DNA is TGCGCCAGCGGGAGTTGGGCGGGAGGGGCAGATACGCAGTATTTT.

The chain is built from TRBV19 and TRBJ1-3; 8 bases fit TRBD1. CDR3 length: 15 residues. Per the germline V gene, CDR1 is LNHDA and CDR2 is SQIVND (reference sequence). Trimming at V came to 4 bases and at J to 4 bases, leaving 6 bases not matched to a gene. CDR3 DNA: TGTGCCAGTAGTACTGCTGGGACAGGCGGAAACACCATATATTTT. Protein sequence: CASSTAGTGGNTIYF.

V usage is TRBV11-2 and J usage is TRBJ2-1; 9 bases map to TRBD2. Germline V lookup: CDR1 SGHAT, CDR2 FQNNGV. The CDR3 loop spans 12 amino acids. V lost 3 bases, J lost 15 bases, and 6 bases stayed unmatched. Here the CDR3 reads CASSFAREGVFF. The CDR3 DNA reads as TGTGCCAGCAGCTTTGCGCGGGAGGGTGTGTTCTTC. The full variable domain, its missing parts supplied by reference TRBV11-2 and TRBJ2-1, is EAGVAQSPRYKIIEKRQSVAFWCNPISGHATLYWYQQILGQGPKLLIQFQNNGVVDDSQLPKDRFSAERLKGVDSTLKIQPAKLEDSAVYLCASSFAREGVFFGPGTRLTVL.

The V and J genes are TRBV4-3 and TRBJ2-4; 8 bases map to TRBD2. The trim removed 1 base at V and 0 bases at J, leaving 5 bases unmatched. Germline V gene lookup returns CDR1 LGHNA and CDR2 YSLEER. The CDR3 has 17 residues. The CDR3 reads CASSQGTSGLAKNIQYF. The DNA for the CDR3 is TGCGCCAGCAGCCAAGGAACTAGCGGATTAGCCAAAAACATTCAGTACTTC.

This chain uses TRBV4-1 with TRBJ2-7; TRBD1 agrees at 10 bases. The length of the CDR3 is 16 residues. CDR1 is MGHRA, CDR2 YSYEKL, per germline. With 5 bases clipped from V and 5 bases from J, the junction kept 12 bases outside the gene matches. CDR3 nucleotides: TGCGCCAGCAGCTCCCATCCGGGACAGGGGCTGAACGAGCAGTACTTC. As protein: CASSSHPGQGLNEQYF.

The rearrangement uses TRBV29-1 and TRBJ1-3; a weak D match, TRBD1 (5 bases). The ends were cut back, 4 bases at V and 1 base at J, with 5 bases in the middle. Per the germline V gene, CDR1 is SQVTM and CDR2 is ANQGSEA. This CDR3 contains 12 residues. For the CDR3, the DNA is TGCAGCGTTGGACAGTCTGGAAACACCATATATTTT. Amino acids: CSVGQSGNTIYF.

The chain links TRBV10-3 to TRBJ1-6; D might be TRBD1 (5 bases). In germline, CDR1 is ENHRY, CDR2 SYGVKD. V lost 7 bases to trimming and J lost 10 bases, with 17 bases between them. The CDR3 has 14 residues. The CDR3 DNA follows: TGTGCCATCAAGGGACTCAAAAGGGACTCACCCCTCCACTTT. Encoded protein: CAIKGLKRDSPLHF.

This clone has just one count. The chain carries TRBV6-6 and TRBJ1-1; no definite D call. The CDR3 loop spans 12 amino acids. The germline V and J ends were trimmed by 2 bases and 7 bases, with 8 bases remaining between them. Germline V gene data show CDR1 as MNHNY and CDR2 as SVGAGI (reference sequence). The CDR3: CASSYRAGEAFF. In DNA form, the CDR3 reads TGTGCCAGCAGTTACAGGGCGGGTGAAGCTTTCTTT.

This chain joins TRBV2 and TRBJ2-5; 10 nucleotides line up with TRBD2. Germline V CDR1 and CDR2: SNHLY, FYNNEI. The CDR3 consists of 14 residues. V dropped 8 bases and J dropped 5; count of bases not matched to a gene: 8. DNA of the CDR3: TGTGCCAGCGGAACAGCGGGAGGGGTGGAGACCCAGTACTTC. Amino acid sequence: CASGTAGGVETQYF.

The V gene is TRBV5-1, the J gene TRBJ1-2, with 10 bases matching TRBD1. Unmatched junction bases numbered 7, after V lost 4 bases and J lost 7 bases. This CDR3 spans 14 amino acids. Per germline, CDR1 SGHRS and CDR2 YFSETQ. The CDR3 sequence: CASSTRDRGSGYTF. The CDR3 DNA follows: TGCGCCAGCAGCACCCGGGACAGGGGATCTGGCTACACCTTC.

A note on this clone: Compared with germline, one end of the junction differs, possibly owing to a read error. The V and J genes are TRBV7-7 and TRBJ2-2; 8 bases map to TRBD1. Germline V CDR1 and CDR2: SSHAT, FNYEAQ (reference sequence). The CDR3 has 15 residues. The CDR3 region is CASSLDRGATGELFF. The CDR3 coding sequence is TGTGCTAGCAGCTTAGACAGGGGAGCCACCGGGGAGCTGTTTTTT.

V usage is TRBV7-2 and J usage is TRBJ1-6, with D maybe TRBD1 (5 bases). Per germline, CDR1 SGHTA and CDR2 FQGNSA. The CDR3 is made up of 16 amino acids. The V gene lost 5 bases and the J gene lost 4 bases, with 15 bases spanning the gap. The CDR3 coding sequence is TGTGCCAGCAGCCCCCAGGGCCAGCGATATAATTCACCCCTCCACTTT. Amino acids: CASSPQGQRYNSPLHF.

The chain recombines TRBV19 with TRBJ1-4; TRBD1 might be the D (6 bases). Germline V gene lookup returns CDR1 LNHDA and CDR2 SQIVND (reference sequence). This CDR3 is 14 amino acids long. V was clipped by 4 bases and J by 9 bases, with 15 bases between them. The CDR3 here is CASSTQGTDKKLFF. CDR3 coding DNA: TGTGCCAGTAGTACACAGGGAACGGATAAAAAACTGTTTTTT.

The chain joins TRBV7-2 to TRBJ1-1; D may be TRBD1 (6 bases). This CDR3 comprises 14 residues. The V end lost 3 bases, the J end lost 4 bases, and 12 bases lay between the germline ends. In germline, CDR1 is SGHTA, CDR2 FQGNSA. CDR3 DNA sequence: TGTGCCAGCAGCTTCAACAGGGTCTTCACTGAAGCTTTCTTT. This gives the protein CASSFNRVFTEAFF.

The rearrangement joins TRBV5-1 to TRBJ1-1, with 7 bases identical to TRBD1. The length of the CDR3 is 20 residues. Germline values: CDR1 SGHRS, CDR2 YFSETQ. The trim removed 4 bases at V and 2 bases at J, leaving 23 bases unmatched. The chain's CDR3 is CASSLRSRTLTGAINTEAFF. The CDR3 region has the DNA TGCGCCAGCAGCCTCAGGAGCCGGACCTTAACAGGGGCGATTAACACTGAAGCTTTCTTT.